This T cell receptor beta chain derives from a study of T cells in Graves' hyperthyroidism and ophthalmopathy. Amplification of TCR beta CDR3 regions was performed using RNA transcripts as template. A first-round RT-PCR of the TCR CDR3 used the HTBI primer set. TCRdb reprocessed the multiplex PCR reads via MiXCR and lists one record per CDR3 protein. The sample lists roughly 380,000 distinct CDR3 sequences; 11% to 15% were seen once. In its sample, this clonotype was seen many times. The V and J ends lost 5 bases and 0 bases respectively, with 17 bases between them. This CDR3 is 16 amino acids long. Germline CDR1 LNHNV, CDR2 YYDKDF (reference sequence).

The sequence came from a woman between 55 and 75 years old with Graves' hyperthyroidism. The genes are TRBV15 and TRBJ2-7, with D tentatively TRBD1 (5 bases). Sample: blood. The CDR3 nucleotides are TGTGCCACCAGCTCCCTAAATAGGGGCGGCTCCTACGAGCAGTACTTC. This gives the protein CATSSLNRGGSYEQYF.